The entry that follows covers one T cell receptor beta chain sequence. Antigen: not known. These data are taken from a study of beta chain features in type 1 diabetes. Study-wide points: In all four CD4+ subsets, TCRB CDR3 length was significantly, moderately reduced in type 1 diabetes.

Sequenced material consisted of expressed TCRB transcripts (all of the isolated RNA was reverse transcribed). The assay was immunoSEQ multiplex PCR, and TCRdb's table has in-frame clones only and misses some. The data show around 650,000 clones, around 11% seen once. The CDR3 consists of 14 residues. Germline CDR1 reads MNHNY; CDR2 reads SVGAGI (reference sequence). V dropped 11 bases and J dropped 0 bases, with 11 bases sitting between them. This rearrangement joins TRBV6-6 to TRBJ1-6; possibly TRBD1 for D (6 bases). The specimen sequenced was naive CD4+ T cells from blood. The clonotype was recovered from a man under 40 with type 1 diabetes. DNA for the CDR3: TGTGCCGCCTTGGACAGCTCCTATAATTCACCCCTCCACTTT. This gives the protein CAALDSSYNSPLHF.